The 26 T cell receptor beta chains below were found in one sample sequenced in a study of shared clonotypes between healthy human individuals. Here immunoSEQ multiplex PCR was the method, and the copy in TCRdb shows in-frame clones only, minus some. The sample records roughly 2 million clones, under 97% being singletons. Specimen: naive CD4+ T cells sorted from blood. Sample subset: CD45RA+ positively selected. Every receptor here comes from a young man in good health.

The chain has TRBV30 and TRBJ2-3, with 10 nucleotides matching TRBD2. The CDR3 sequence is 15 residues long. Germline V CDR1 and CDR2: GTSNPN, SVGIG (reference sequence). The junction had 4 bases not matched to a gene; V was cut back by 0 bases and J by 4 bases. The CDR3 region is CAWSVAAGGPDTQYF. The DNA of the CDR3 is TGTGCCTGGAGTGTGGCAGCGGGGGGGCCAGATACGCAGTATTTT. The full variable domain, its missing parts supplied by reference TRBV30 and TRBJ2-3, is SQTIHQWPATLVQPVGSPLSLECTVEGTSNPNLYWYRQAAGRGLQLLFYSVGIGQISSEVPQNLSASRPQDRQFILSSKKLLLSDSGFYLCAWSVAAGGPDTQYFGPGTRLTVL.

The chain employs TRBV6-1 and TRBJ2-7; the match to TRBD1 covers 7 bases. The CDR3 is made up of 13 amino acids. The trim removed 7 bases at V and 4 bases at J, leaving 7 bases unmatched. Germline lookup yields CDR1 MNHNS and CDR2 SASEGT. The CDR3 sequence: CASTGQDFYEQYF. DNA of the CDR3: TGTGCCAGCACAGGACAGGACTTTTACGAGCAGTACTTC.

For this clone: Other DNA sequences in the sample encode the same CDR3. CDR3 in DNA: TGTGCCAGCAGCTCGGGACTAGCGGGCTCCACAGATACGCAGTATTTT. Translated, it gives CASSSGLAGSTDTQYF. The chain carries TRBV7-2 and TRBJ2-3, with 12 bases identical to TRBD2. Germline CDR1 reads SGHTA; CDR2 reads FQGNSA. V lost 4 bases, J lost 2 bases, and 4 bases stayed unmatched. The CDR3 consists of 16 residues.

The V call is TRBV7-3, the J call TRBJ2-5, with 14 positions matching TRBD2. V was pared by 5 bases and J by 5 bases, with 10 bases of the junction left unmatched. This CDR3 is built from 17 residues. CDR1 and CDR2 from the germline V gene are SGHTA and FQGTGA. CDR3 protein: CASSPGTSGGVGETQYF. The CDR3 coding sequence is TGTGCCAGCAGCCCAGGGACTAGCGGGGGAGTTGGGGAGACCCAGTACTTC.

J is TRBJ1-5 and V is TRBV2, with D possibly matching TRBD1 (6 bases). This CDR3 is 15 amino acids long. Trimming pared 4 bases from V and 2 bases from J, leaving 12 bases between. Germline V gene lookup returns CDR1 SNHLY and CDR2 FYNNEI. CDR3 sequence (DNA): TGTGCCAGCAGTGCCGGGGGCGATCGCAATCAGCCCCAGCATTTT. Translating it yields CASSAGGDRNQPQHF.

Comments on this clone: Other DNA sequences in the sample encode the same CDR3. V gene TRBV2 combines with J gene TRBJ2-3, with D uncertain. Germline CDR1 SNHLY, CDR2 FYNNEI. This CDR3 is built from 12 residues. V was pared by 1 base and J by 6 bases, with 5 bases between. In nucleotides, the CDR3 is TGTGCCAGCAGTGAAGTTCTTGATACGCAGTATTTT. It codes for CASSEVLDTQYF.

The chain uses TRBV7-8 and TRBJ2-3; TRBD2 agrees at 11 bases. This CDR3 contains 15 residues. V trimming: 2 bases; J trimming: 3 bases; junction bases outside the gene matches: 1. CDR1 and CDR2 (germline): SGHVS, FQNEAQ. The DNA for the CDR3 is TGTGCCAGCAGCTTAACTAGCGGGAGTACAGATACGCAGTATTTT. It yields the protein CASSLTSGSTDTQYF.

The V gene is TRBV5-1, the J gene TRBJ2-7; perhaps TRBD2 as D (5 bases). The length of the CDR3 is 15 residues. Trimming cost V 3 bases and J 8 bases, with 21 bases left between them. From germline, CDR1 is SGHRS and CDR2 YFSETQ. The CDR3, as DNA: TGCGCCAGCAGCTCGTCTCCCGCGGACGGGATAAAGCAGTACTTC. It is translated as CASSSSPADGIKQYF.

Turning to this clone: This same CDR3 is encoded by further DNA sequences in the sample. This chain's CDR3 is CASSELLNQPQHF. Written as DNA, the CDR3 is TGTGCCAGCAGTGAATTATTGAATCAGCCCCAGCATTTT. The chain has TRBV2 and TRBJ1-5; D unresolved. Trimming took 2 bases from V and 4 from J, leaving 6 bases between them. This CDR3 has 13 amino acids. In germline, CDR1 is SNHLY, CDR2 FYNNEI.

This chain joins TRBV2 and TRBJ1-2, with 8 nucleotides matching TRBD1. Per the germline V gene, CDR1 is SNHLY and CDR2 is FYNNEI. The CDR3 consists of 15 residues. Trimming removed 1 base from V and 4 bases from J; junction bases left unmatched: 5. Here the CDR3 reads CASSEGAGGLYGYTF. The CDR3 nucleotides are TGTGCCAGCAGTGAAGGGGCAGGGGGCCTCTATGGCTACACCTTC.

In this sample, this clone turned up once. V usage is TRBV15 and J usage is TRBJ1-2, with D possibly TRBD1 on 6 matching bases. Germline loops: CDR1 LNHNV, CDR2 YYDKDF (reference sequence). V was cut by 5 bases and J by 4 bases, with 14 bases left in between. The CDR3 sequence is 14 residues long. As DNA, the CDR3 is TGTGCCACCAGCGGTTTTGCAGGGGCCTATGGCTACACCTTC. Its translation: CATSGFAGAYGYTF.

This chain links TRBV2 with TRBJ1-3, with D possibly TRBD1 on 5 matching bases. Trimming stripped 0 bases from V and 7 bases from J, with 10 bases between. Looked up from germline, CDR1 is SNHLY and CDR2 is FYNNEI. The CDR3 spans 14 residues. The CDR3 sequence is CASSEAYEGNTIYF. As DNA, the CDR3 is TGTGCCAGCAGTGAAGCGTATGAGGGGAACACCATATATTTT. The variable domain in full, with the rest retrieved from reference TRBV2 and TRBJ1-3, is EPEVTQTPSHQVTQMGQEVILRCVPISNHLYFYWYRQILGQKVEFLVSFYNNEISEKSEIFDDQFSVERPDGSNFTLKIRSTKLEDSAMYFCASSEAYEGNTIYFGEGSWLTVV.

The rearrangement uses TRBV5-1 and TRBJ1-2, with no clear D. Germline loops: CDR1 SGHRS, CDR2 YFSETQ. V lost 5 bases, J lost 5 bases, and 16 bases lay in between. The CDR3 covers 14 residues. The CDR3 sequence: CASSQSSTGYGYTF. DNA of the CDR3: TGCGCCAGCAGTCAGAGTTCTACGGGGTATGGCTACACCTTC.

The chain is built from TRBV7-9 and TRBJ1-3, with unresolved D. This CDR3 has 18 amino acids. Germline assignment: CDR1 SEHNR and CDR2 FQNEAQ (reference sequence). Trimming took 5 bases from V and 1 from J, leaving 21 bases between them. As DNA, the CDR3 is TGTGCCAGCAGCCCGCCTGCGGGGAGACGGGGTTCTGGAAACACCATATATTTT. As protein: CASSPPAGRRGSGNTIYF.

The chain recombines TRBV4-1 with TRBJ1-2; 9 bases map to TRBD1. CDR3 size: 16 residues. With V trimmed by 3 bases and J by 4 bases, 9 bases remained unmatched. Germline CDR1 and CDR2: MGHRA and YSYEKL. The CDR3 DNA reads as TGCGCCAGCAGCCACCAACCGGGACAGGGCAGCTATGGCTACACCTTC. Its translation is CASSHQPGQGSYGYTF.

This chain uses TRBV7-9 with TRBJ1-2, with D uncertain. Trimming left V 0 bases short and J 1 base short, with 3 bases between. This CDR3 comprises 13 residues. Germline V lookup: CDR1 SEHNR, CDR2 FQNEAQ (reference sequence). The CDR3 spells CASSLAVNYGYTF. The CDR3 coding sequence is TGTGCCAGCAGCTTAGCGGTTAACTATGGCTACACCTTC.

V usage is TRBV2 and J usage is TRBJ2-7; D is perhaps TRBD2 (5 bases). The CDR3 is made up of 15 amino acids. Trimming pared 3 bases from V and 0 bases from J, leaving 12 bases between. Per the germline V gene, CDR1 is SNHLY and CDR2 is FYNNEI. The CDR3 here is CASSDGAVTSYEQYF. As DNA, the CDR3 is TGTGCCAGCAGTGATGGAGCGGTTACCTCCTACGAGCAGTACTTC.

The count of this clone is one. J is TRBJ2-3 and V is TRBV29-1; 11 bases map to TRBD2. The CDR3 extends over 14 amino acids. Germline CDR1 reads SQVTM; CDR2 reads ANQGSEA. Trimming cost V 6 bases and J 4 bases; bases outside gene matches: 6. The CDR3: CSVRTSGSADTQYF. The CDR3 DNA sequence: TGCAGCGTCCGAACTAGCGGGAGTGCAGATACGCAGTATTTT.

The gene calls are TRBV30 and TRBJ2-1; 7 bases match TRBD2. With V trimmed by 1 base and J by 0 bases, 9 bases remained unmatched. CDR3 length equals 17 residues. Germline V gives CDR1 GTSNPN, CDR2 SVGIG (reference sequence). As DNA, the CDR3 is TGTGCCTGGAGTGGTGTCGGGGGGAAAACCTCCTACAATGAGCAGTTCTTC. Protein: CAWSGVGGKTSYNEQFF.

About this clone itself: Because the CDR3 is missing its conserved closing phenylalanine or tryptophan, this is likely a read error. Because the CDR3's place on the DNA is in doubt, the DNA is left out and the CDR3 is given as listed by TCRdb. The V gene is TRBV11-2, the J gene TRBJ1-1. The length of the CDR3 is 8 amino acids, counting both ends. Per the germline V gene, CDR1 is SGHAT and CDR2 is FQNNGV. The CDR3 spells CASSISCY.

The V call is TRBV7-9, the J call TRBJ2-3; 9 nucleotides align to TRBD2. Trimming cost V 5 bases and J 1 base; bases outside gene matches: 4. The germline V gene encodes CDR1 SEHNR and CDR2 FQNEAQ (reference sequence). CDR3 length equals 15 residues. CDR3 in amino acids: CASSETSGGTDTQYF. For the CDR3, the DNA is TGTGCCAGCAGCGAGACTAGCGGAGGCACAGATACGCAGTATTTT.

The chain couples TRBV5-1 to TRBJ1-2, with 9 bases identical to TRBD1. Trimming removed 7 bases from V and 3 bases from J; junction bases left unmatched: 13. The length of the CDR3 is 16 residues. The germline V gene encodes CDR1 SGHRS and CDR2 YFSETQ. CDR3 coding DNA: TGCGCCAGCGGTGGACAGGGGAAATATATAGACTATGGCTACACCTTC. Translation: CASGGQGKYIDYGYTF.

Turning to this clone: A much larger clonotype is one base distant, so this may be a read error. This CDR3 is also generated by other DNA sequences in the sample. This sequence joins TRBV5-1 and TRBJ2-5; no firm D call. This CDR3 is 11 amino acids long. The germline gives CDR1 SGHRS, CDR2 YFSETQ. V lost 4 bases and J 0 bases, leaving 1 base between the germline ends. CDR3 nucleotides: TGCGCCAGCAGCAACCAAGAGACCCAGTACTTC. As protein: CASSNQETQYF.

The chain couples TRBV28 to TRBJ2-3, with D unclear. Germline loops: CDR1 MDHEN, CDR2 SYDVKM. The ends were cut back, 7 bases at V and 3 bases at J, with 8 bases in the middle. The CDR3 totals 12 residues. The CDR3 region is CASNPRTDTQYF. CDR3 coding DNA: TGTGCCAGCAACCCGCGGACAGATACGCAGTATTTT.

The rearrangement uses TRBV5-1 and TRBJ1-2; TRBD1 matches 7 bases. Germline CDR1 and CDR2: SGHRS and YFSETQ. This CDR3 region has 15 residues. The J segment lost 4 bases and the V segment lost 7 bases, leaving 13 bases of the junction unmatched. The CDR3 is CASRAGDSSFYGYTF. Written as DNA, the CDR3 is TGCGCCAGCCGCGCGGGGGACAGCTCCTTCTATGGCTACACCTTC.

Concerning this clone: The sample contains more than one DNA sequence encoding this CDR3. This chain joins TRBV20-1 and TRBJ2-5; either TRBD1 or TRBD2 may fit D (5 bases each). The CDR3 has 11 amino acids. Germline lookup yields CDR1 DFQATT and CDR2 SNEGSKA (reference sequence). V lost 6 bases to trimming and J lost 4 bases, with 9 bases between them. The CDR3 reads CSASGTETQYF. The CDR3 bases are TGCAGTGCCTCCGGGACAGAGACCCAGTACTTC.